The 25 T cell receptor beta chains below come from one sample, sequenced in a study of T cells in Graves' hyperthyroidism and ophthalmopathy (dated by TCRdb to the late 2010s). Library preparation employed multiplex PCR. Reads for this sample came from an Illumina HiSeq 2000. The TCR beta CDR3 regions were amplified from RNA transcripts. For the first round of RT-PCR on the TCR CDR3, the HTBI primer set was used together with the Qiagen OneStep RT-PCR kit. TCRdb trimmed the raw reads at Q25, called clones with MiXCR and kept productive beta chains. For every CDR3 protein sequence, its rows merge into one entry that carries the most common genes and DNA. Recorded for this sample are some 600,000 distinct CDR3 sequences; approximately 15% of them occurred a single time. The ten largest clones represent 5.8% of the sample. The sequenced sample consisted of blood. The receptors here all came from a woman aged 25 to 39 with Graves' hyperthyroidism that later progressed to Graves' ophthalmopathy.

On this clonotype itself: This could be a read error, since a much larger clone is one nucleotide away. The chain has TRBV5-6 and TRBJ2-1; the D gene is possibly TRBD2 (6 bases). Germline V gene lookup returns CDR1 SGHDT and CDR2 YYEEEE. The CDR3 is 14 amino acids. CDR3 DNA sequence: TGTGCCAGCCATAGGAGGGGCTCCTACAATGAGCGGTTCTTC. This gives the protein CASHRRGSYNERFF.

At least ten counts were recorded for this clonotype. The J gene is TRBJ1-2, the V gene TRBV24-1; 8 bases agree with TRBD1. CDR3 length: 12 residues. Germline V lookup: CDR1 KGHDR, CDR2 SFDVKD. The ends lost 2 bases at V and 13 bases at J; junction bases unmatched: 5. The chain's CDR3 is CATSDSDREFTF. CDR3 bases: TGTGCCACCAGTGATTCGGACAGGGAGTTCACCTTC.

This clonotype was observed many times. The CDR3 loop is CASSVSGSGNTIYF. The CDR3, as DNA: TGTGCCAGCAGCGTGAGCGGGAGTGGAAACACCATATATTTT. The chain combines TRBV2 with TRBJ1-3; D ambiguous. V dropped 6 bases and J dropped 3 bases, with 12 bases sitting between them. This CDR3 comprises 14 residues. Germline V gene lookup returns CDR1 SNHLY and CDR2 FYNNEI.

As regards this clonotype: One end of the junction does not line up with germline, which may come from a read error. The rearrangement uses TRBV2 and TRBJ2-2; TRBD2 is a possible D gene (5 bases). CDR1 and CDR2 from the germline V gene are SNHLY and FYNNEI. This CDR3 contains 16 residues. The CDR3 spells CTSSDPVFANTGELFF. The DNA for the CDR3 is TGTACCAGCAGTGACCCAGTCTTCGCGAACACCGGGGAGCTGTTCTTT.

This clonotype was seen repeatedly, ten times or more. The V gene is TRBV28, the J gene TRBJ1-1, with unresolved D. Trimming removed 5 bases at V and 2 bases at J, with 12 bases between. The CDR3 covers 14 residues. The germline V gene has CDR1 MDHEN and CDR2 SYDVKM. The CDR3 here is CASSPPEGNTEAFF. Written as DNA, the CDR3 is TGTGCCAGCAGTCCTCCTGAGGGCAACACTGAAGCTTTCTTT.

The sample holds many counts of this clonotype. The chain is built from TRBV3-1 and TRBJ2-7; possible D gene TRBD2, 6 bases. Trimming took 6 bases from V and 6 from J, leaving 15 bases between them. Germline loops: CDR1 LGHDT, CDR2 YNNKEL (reference sequence). The length of the CDR3 is 13 residues. The CDR3 DNA sequence: TGTGCCAGCAGTCATCGGGGGACCGGCGAGCAGTACTTC. Its protein is CASSHRGTGEQYF.

This clonotype has ten or more counts. The rearrangement links TRBV7-9 to TRBJ2-7, with unresolved D. The CDR3 loop spans 12 amino acids. Between the trimmed V and J ends, which lost 1 base and 7 bases, there was a span of 8 bases. CDR1 is SEHNR, CDR2 FQNEAQ, per germline (reference sequence). The CDR3 coding sequence is TGTGCCAGCAGCTTAGATCTTGGGGAGCAGTACTTC. It translates to CASSLDLGEQYF.

A few counts support this clonotype. The chain employs TRBV19 and TRBJ2-1; a weak D match, TRBD1 (6 bases). The CDR3 contains 13 residues. V lost 5 bases, J lost 8 bases, and 13 bases lay in between. CDR1 and CDR2 (germline): LNHDA, SQIVND (reference sequence). In DNA form, the CDR3 reads TGTGCCAGTAGTTTTGGGGGCCACGATGAGCAGTTCTTC. As protein: CASSFGGHDEQFF.

This clonotype was seen ten or more times. The chain carries TRBV19 and TRBJ2-1, with D perhaps matching TRBD1 (6 bases). This CDR3 spans 16 amino acids. Germline V gene data show CDR1 as LNHDA and CDR2 as SQIVND (reference sequence). The V and J ends lost 5 bases and 0 bases respectively, with 14 bases between them. The DNA for the CDR3 is TGTGCCAGTAGTTCCTGGTGGACAGACTCCTACAATGAGCAGTTCTTC. As protein: CASSSWWTDSYNEQFF.

This clonotype was observed many times. The chain uses TRBV11-2 and TRBJ2-3; D might be TRBD1 or TRBD2, each matching 5 bases. This CDR3 is 16 amino acids long. CDR1 is SGHAT, CDR2 FQNNGV, per germline. Between the trimmed V and J ends, which lost 4 bases and 3 bases, there was a span of 17 bases. The CDR3 spells CASSSRVGGATDTQYF. The CDR3 region has the DNA TGTGCCAGCAGCTCCAGGGTTGGGGGTGCGACAGATACGCAGTATTTT.

The chain uses TRBV9 and TRBJ2-5, with D unresolved. Trimming stripped 4 bases from V and 10 bases from J, with 17 bases between. The CDR3 has 13 residues. Per the germline V gene, CDR1 is SGDLS and CDR2 is YYNGEE. CDR3 nucleotides: TGTGCCAGCAGCCTCAACGACCGGCTTGGCCAGTACTTC. This codes for CASSLNDRLGQYF. The full variable domain, completed using reference TRBV9 and TRBJ2-5, is DSGVTQTPKHLITATGQRVTLRCSPRSGDLSVYWYQQSLDQGLQFLIQYYNGEERAKGNILERFSAQQFPDLHSELNLSSLELGDSALYFCASSLNDRLGQYFGPGTRLLVL.

Many counts were recorded for this clonotype. The chain employs TRBV28 and TRBJ1-6, with D perhaps matching TRBD1 (5 bases). This CDR3 is 14 amino acids long. Trimming shortened V by 6 bases and J by 8 bases, and 14 bases separated the two germline ends. The V gene's germline CDR1 is MDHEN and CDR2 SYDVKM. This CDR3 is CASSPGQDYSPLHF. In DNA form, the CDR3 reads TGTGCCAGCAGCCCCGGACAAGACTATTCACCCCTCCACTTT.

In this sample, this clonotype turned up many times. The chain has TRBV6-1 and TRBJ2-7; 7 nucleotides match TRBD1. The germline V gene has CDR1 MNHNS and CDR2 SASEGT. The CDR3 extends over 16 amino acids. V was pared by 4 bases and J by 4 bases, with 13 bases of the junction left unmatched. CDR3: CASSGLGQVIGYEQYF. As DNA, the CDR3 is TGTGCCAGCAGTGGCCTCGGACAGGTGATTGGGTACGAGCAGTACTTC.

In this sample, this clonotype turned up many times. This chain links TRBV7-2 with TRBJ1-5, with D possibly being TRBD1 (5 bases). V shed 2 bases and J shed 7 bases, with 18 bases lying between them. Germline V gene data show CDR1 as SGHTA and CDR2 as FQGNSA. The CDR3 sequence is 16 residues long. The CDR3, as DNA: TGTGCCAGCAGCTTACAAGGCGGGACTAACGAACAGCCCCAGCATTTT. Translation gives CASSLQGGTNEQPQHF.

The chain uses TRBV19 and TRBJ2-6, with TRBD1 identical over 7 bases. The ends lost 3 bases at V and 0 bases at J; junction bases unmatched: 8. CDR3 length: 18 amino acids. Germline-derived CDR1 and CDR2 are LNHDA and SQIVND (reference sequence). The CDR3 region has the DNA TGTGCCAGTAGTATGTCCGGGACAGTTCCCTCTGGGGCCAACGTCCTGACTTTC. This sequence encodes CASSMSGTVPSGANVLTF.

With respect to this clonotype: A much more abundant neighbour one base away suggests this may be a read error. J is TRBJ2-7 and V is TRBV18; the D is unclear. Looked up from germline, CDR1 is KGHSH and CDR2 is LQKENI. The CDR3 is made up of 14 amino acids. Here the CDR3 DNA reads TGTGCCAGCTCACCCAATGGCATTTCATACGAGCGGTACTTC. Translating gives CASSPNGISYERYF. The whole variable domain, filled in from reference TRBV18 and TRBJ2-7, reads NAGVMQNPRHLVRRRGQEARLRCSPMKGHSHVYWYRQLPEEGLKFMVYLQKENIIDESGMPKERFSAEFPKEGPSILRIQQVVRGDSAAYFCASSPNGISYERYFGPGTRLTVT.

The chain couples TRBV20-1 to TRBJ2-1, with D perhaps matching TRBD2 (5 bases). The CDR3 totals 12 residues. Deletions cut 4 bases from V and 12 bases from J, with 16 bases between. Looked up from germline, CDR1 is DFQATT and CDR2 is SNEGSKA (reference sequence). This chain's CDR3 is CSATAGTDTQFF. The CDR3 DNA sequence: TGCAGTGCTACCGCGGGCACAGATACGCAGTTCTTC.

This clonotype was found many times. This chain links TRBV28 with TRBJ2-7; TRBD2 agrees at 8 bases. Germline CDR1 reads MDHEN; CDR2 reads SYDVKM. V lost 10 bases and J lost 2; bases outside the gene matches: 4. The CDR3 extends over 12 amino acids. The CDR3: CATYGRAYEQYF. CDR3 bases: TGTGCCACCTACGGGAGGGCCTACGAGCAGTACTTC.

CDR3 protein: CASSYSGDILSYEQYF. CDR3 sequence (DNA): TGTGCCAGCAGTTACTCCGGGGACATCCTCTCCTACGAGCAGTACTTC. V gene TRBV6-5 combines with J gene TRBJ2-7; tentative D call: TRBD1 (6 bases). Germline CDR1 and CDR2: MNHEY and SVGAGI. Trimming shortened V by 0 bases and J by 0 bases, and 12 bases separated the two germline ends. The CDR3 runs to 16 residues.

The genes are TRBV20-1 and TRBJ2-1, with 9 positions matching TRBD2. V shed 3 bases, J shed 0 bases, and the junction held 6 bases outside the gene matches. The CDR3 sequence is 16 residues long. The germline gives CDR1 DFQATT, CDR2 SNEGSKA (reference sequence). The CDR3 DNA is TGCAGTGCTAGTGGCGCGGGAGGGAGCTCCTACAATGAGCAGTTCTTC. This sequence encodes CSASGAGGSSYNEQFF.

Points on this clonotype: The junction shows a germline mismatch at one end, possibly a read error. The chain carries TRBV3-1 and TRBJ2-2; D gene unclear. Germline CDR1 and CDR2: LGHDT and YNNKEL (reference sequence). The CDR3 runs to 16 residues. The CDR3 is CVSSQEMVRNTGELFF. CDR3 in DNA: TGTGTCAGCAGCCAAGAGATGGTCAGGAACACCGGGGAGCTGTTTTTT.

This clonotype was found many times. The chain carries TRBV27 and TRBJ2-7; 10 bases line up with TRBD1. Unmatched junction bases numbered 8, after V lost 7 bases and J lost 2 bases. The CDR3 has 15 residues. Looked up from germline, CDR1 is MNHEY and CDR2 is SMNVEV (reference sequence). Here the CDR3 reads CASTDTGTGAYEQYF. The CDR3, as DNA: TGTGCCAGCACTGACACCGGGACAGGGGCCTACGAGCAGTACTTC.

This clonotype was counted a few times. The chain is built from TRBV19 and TRBJ1-2; the D gene is possibly TRBD1 (5 bases). Trimming removed 2 bases from V and 7 bases from J, with 14 bases in between. This CDR3 region has 14 residues. The germline V gene encodes CDR1 LNHDA and CDR2 SQIVND (reference sequence). The CDR3 bases are TGTGCCAGTAGTATAACCCAGGGCGGGGCTGGCTACACCTTC. Its protein is CASSITQGGAGYTF. Full variable domain (outside the CDR3, taken from reference TRBV19 and TRBJ1-2): DGGITQSPKYLFRKEGQNVTLSCEQNLNHDAMYWYRQDPGQGLRLIYYSQIVNDFQKGDIAEGYSVSREKKESFPLTVTSAQKNPTAFYLCASSITQGGAGYTFGSGTRLTVV.

There are many counts of this clonotype. The chain couples TRBV24-1 to TRBJ1-2; unclear D gene. The CDR3 runs to 15 residues. V lost 2 bases and J lost 1, with 10 bases in between. Looked up from germline, CDR1 is KGHDR and CDR2 is SFDVKD. The CDR3 spells CATSDSQAINYGYTF. CDR3 nucleotides: TGTGCCACCAGTGATTCCCAAGCTATTAACTATGGCTACACCTTC.

This clonotype was recorded a few times. The CDR3 region is CASSYSDAGRDYGYTF. The CDR3 DNA sequence: TGTGCCAGCAGTTACTCTGACGCAGGACGGGACTATGGCTACACCTTC. The V gene is TRBV6-5, the J gene TRBJ1-2; D gene ambiguous. Germline CDR1 is MNHEY and CDR2 is SVGAGI. V lost 0 bases, J lost 3 bases, and 14 bases lay in between. This CDR3 comprises 16 residues.